This T cell receptor beta chain is drawn from a study of beta chain features in type 1 diabetes. The V gene's germline CDR1 is GTSNPN and CDR2 SVGIG (reference sequence). The CDR3 contains 13 residues. Trimming took off 1 base at V and 2 bases at J, with 9 bases between the two ends. Overall study results and limits: For Type 1 diabetes patients, all four CD4+ subsets carried TCRB CDR3s that were moderately but significantly shorter.

This clone was seen a few times. Its antigen is still unknown. The study reverse transcribed the entire isolated RNA, so it sequenced expressed TCRB transcripts. The protocol was immunoSEQ multiplex PCR, while the TCRdb copy is restricted to in-frame clones and leaves out a portion. The sample records approximately 280,000 clones, 15% being singletons. The TCR sequence derives from a man aged 18 to 35 with type 1 diabetes. The chain employs TRBV30 and TRBJ2-7, with TRBD1 as a possible D gene (6 bases). Sequencing was performed on naive CD4+ T cells from blood. The CDR3: CAWSDRDPYEQYF. The CDR3 DNA is TGTGCCTGGAGTGACAGGGACCCCTACGAGCAGTACTTC.